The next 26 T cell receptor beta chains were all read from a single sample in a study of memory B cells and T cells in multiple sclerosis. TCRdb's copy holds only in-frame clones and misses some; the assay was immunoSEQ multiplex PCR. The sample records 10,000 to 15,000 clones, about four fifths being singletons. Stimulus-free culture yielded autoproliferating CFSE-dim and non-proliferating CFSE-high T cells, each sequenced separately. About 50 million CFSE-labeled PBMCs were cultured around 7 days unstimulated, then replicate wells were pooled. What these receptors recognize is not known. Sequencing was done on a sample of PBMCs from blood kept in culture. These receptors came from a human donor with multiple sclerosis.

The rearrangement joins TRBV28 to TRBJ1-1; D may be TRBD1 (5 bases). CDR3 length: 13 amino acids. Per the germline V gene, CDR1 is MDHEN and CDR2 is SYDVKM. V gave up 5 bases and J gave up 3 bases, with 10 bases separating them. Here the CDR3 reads CASSITRDTEAFF. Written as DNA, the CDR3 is TGTGCCAGCAGTATAACCAGGGACACTGAAGCTTTCTTT. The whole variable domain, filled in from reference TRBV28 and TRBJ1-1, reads DVKVTQSSRYLVKRTGEKVFLECVQDMDHENMFWYRQDPGLGLRLIYFSYDVKMKEKGDIPEGYSVSREKKERFSLILESASTNQTSMYLCASSITRDTEAFFGQGTRLTVV.

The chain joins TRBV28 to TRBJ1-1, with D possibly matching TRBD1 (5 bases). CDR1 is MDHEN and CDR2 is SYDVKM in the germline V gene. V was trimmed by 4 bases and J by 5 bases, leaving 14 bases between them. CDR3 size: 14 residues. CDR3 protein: CASSSMGEGTEAFF. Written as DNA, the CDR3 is TGTGCCAGCAGTTCCATGGGGGAGGGAACTGAAGCTTTCTTT.

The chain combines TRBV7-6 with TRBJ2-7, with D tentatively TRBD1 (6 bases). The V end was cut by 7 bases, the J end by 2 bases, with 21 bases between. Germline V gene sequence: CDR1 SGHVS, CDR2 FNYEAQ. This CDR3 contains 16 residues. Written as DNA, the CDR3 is TGTGCCAGCACCCTCCATCCGGGACAACTAGCCTACGAGCAGTACTTC. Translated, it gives CASTLHPGQLAYEQYF.

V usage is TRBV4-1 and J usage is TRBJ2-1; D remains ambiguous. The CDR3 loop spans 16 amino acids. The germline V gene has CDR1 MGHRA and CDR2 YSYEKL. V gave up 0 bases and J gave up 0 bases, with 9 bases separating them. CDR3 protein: CASSQEIASSYNEQFF. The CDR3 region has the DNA TGCGCCAGCAGCCAAGAGATCGCGAGCTCCTACAATGAGCAGTTCTTC.

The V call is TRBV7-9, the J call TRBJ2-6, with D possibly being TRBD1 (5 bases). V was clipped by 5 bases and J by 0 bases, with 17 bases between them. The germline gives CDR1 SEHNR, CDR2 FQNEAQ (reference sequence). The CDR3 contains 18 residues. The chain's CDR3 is CASSLGAEPYSGANVLTF. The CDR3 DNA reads TGTGCCAGCAGCCTTGGGGCAGAGCCGTACTCTGGGGCCAACGTCCTGACTTTC.

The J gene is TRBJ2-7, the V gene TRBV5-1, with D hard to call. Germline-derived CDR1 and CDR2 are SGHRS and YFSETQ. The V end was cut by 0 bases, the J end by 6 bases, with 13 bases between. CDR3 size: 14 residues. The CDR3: CASSLEQSLTEQYF. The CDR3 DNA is TGCGCCAGCAGCTTGGAACAGAGCCTAACCGAGCAGTACTTC.

CDR3 nucleotides: TGTGCCACCAGCAGAGTTGACAGGACGAACACTGAAGCTTTCTTT. Translation gives CATSRVDRTNTEAFF. This rearrangement joins TRBV15 to TRBJ1-1; tentative D call: TRBD1 (6 bases). This CDR3 spans 15 amino acids. The germline V gene encodes CDR1 LNHNV and CDR2 YYDKDF (reference sequence). Trimming took off 1 base at V and 1 base at J, with 10 bases between the two ends. Using reference TRBV15 and TRBJ1-1 for the parts outside the CDR3, the full variable domain is DAMVIQNPRYQVTQFGKPVTLSCSQTLNHNVMYWYQQKSSQAPKLLFHYYDKDFNNEADTPDNFQSRRPNTSFCFLDIRSPGLGDTAMYLCATSRVDRTNTEAFFGQGTRLTVV.

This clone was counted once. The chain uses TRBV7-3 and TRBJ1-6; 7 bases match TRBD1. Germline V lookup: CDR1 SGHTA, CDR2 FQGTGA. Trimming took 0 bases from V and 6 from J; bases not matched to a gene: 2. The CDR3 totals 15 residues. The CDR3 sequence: CASSLTGQVNSPLHF. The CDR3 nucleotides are TGTGCCAGCAGCTTAACTGGACAGGTTAATTCACCCCTCCACTTT.

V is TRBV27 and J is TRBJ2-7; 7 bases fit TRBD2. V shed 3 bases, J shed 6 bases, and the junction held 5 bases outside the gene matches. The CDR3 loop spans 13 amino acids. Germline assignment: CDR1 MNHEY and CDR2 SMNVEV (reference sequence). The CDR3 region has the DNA TGTGCCAGCAGTTTGGCTAGCGGAACCGAGCAGTACTTC. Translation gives CASSLASGTEQYF.

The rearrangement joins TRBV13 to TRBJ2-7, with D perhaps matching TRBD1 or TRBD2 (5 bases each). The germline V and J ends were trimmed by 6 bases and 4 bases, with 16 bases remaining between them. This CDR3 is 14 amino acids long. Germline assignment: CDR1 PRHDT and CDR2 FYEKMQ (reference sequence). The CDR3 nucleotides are TGTGCCAGCAGTGGGGGTCAGGAGGTATACGAGCAGTACTTC. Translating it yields CASSGGQEVYEQYF.

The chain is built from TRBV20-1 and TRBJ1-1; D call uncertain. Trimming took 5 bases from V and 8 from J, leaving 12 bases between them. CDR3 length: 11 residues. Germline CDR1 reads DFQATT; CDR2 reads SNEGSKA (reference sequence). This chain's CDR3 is CSALTGSEAFF. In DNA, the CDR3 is TGCAGTGCTTTAACCGGGTCAGAAGCTTTCTTT.

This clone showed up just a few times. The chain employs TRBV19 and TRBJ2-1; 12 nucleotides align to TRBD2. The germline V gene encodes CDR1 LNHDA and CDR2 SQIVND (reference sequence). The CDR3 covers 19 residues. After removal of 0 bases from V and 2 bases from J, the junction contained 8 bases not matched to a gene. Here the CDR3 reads CASSIEWGTSGLPYNEQFF. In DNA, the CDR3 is TGTGCCAGTAGTATAGAGTGGGGGACTAGCGGGCTTCCCTACAATGAGCAGTTCTTC. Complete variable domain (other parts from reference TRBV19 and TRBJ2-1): DGGITQSPKYLFRKEGQNVTLSCEQNLNHDAMYWYRQDPGQGLRLIYYSQIVNDFQKGDIAEGYSVSREKKESFPLTVTSAQKNPTAFYLCASSIEWGTSGLPYNEQFFGPGTRLTVL.

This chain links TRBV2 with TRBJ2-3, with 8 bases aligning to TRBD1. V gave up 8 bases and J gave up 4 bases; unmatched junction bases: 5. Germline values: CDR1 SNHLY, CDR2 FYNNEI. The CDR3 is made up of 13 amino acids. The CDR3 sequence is CASQTGAADTQYF. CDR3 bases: TGTGCCAGCCAGACAGGGGCCGCAGATACGCAGTATTTT.

The DNA of the CDR3 is TGCGCCAGCAGCTCGGGACAGGATTATTCACCCCTCCACTTT. Residues: CASSSGQDYSPLHF. The gene calls are TRBV5-1 and TRBJ1-6, with 8 bases matching TRBD1. The V gene's germline CDR1 is SGHRS and CDR2 YFSETQ. The CDR3 consists of 14 residues. Germline trimming cut 3 bases from V and 8 bases from J; bases unmatched to any gene: 4.

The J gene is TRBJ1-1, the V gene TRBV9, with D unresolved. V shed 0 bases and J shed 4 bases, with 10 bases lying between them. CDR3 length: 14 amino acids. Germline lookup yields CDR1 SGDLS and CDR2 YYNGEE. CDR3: CASSVGDVVTEAFF. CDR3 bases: TGTGCCAGCAGCGTAGGTGACGTGGTCACTGAAGCTTTCTTT.

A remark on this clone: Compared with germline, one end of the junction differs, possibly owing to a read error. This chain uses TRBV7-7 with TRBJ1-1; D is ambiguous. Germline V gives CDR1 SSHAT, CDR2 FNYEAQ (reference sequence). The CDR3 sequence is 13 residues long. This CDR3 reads CVSSPSVNTEAFF. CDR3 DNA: TGTGTCAGCAGCCCATCAGTGAACACTGAAGCTTTCTTT.

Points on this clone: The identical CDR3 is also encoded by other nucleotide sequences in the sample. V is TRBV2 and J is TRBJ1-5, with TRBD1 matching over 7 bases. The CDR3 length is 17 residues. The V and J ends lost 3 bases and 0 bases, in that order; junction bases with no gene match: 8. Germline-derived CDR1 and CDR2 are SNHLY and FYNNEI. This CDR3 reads CASSEGWDRYSNQPQHF. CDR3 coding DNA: TGTGCCAGCAGTGAGGGATGGGACAGATATAGCAATCAGCCCCAGCATTTT.

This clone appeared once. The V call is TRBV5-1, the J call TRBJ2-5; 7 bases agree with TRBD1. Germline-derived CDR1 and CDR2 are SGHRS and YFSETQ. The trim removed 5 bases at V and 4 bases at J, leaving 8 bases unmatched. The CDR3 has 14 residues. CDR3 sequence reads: CASRREQGTETQYF. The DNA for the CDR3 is TGCGCCAGCAGAAGAGAACAGGGGACAGAGACCCAGTACTTC. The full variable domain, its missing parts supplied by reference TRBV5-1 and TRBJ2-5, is KAGVTQTPRYLIKTRGQQVTLSCSPISGHRSVSWYQQTPGQGLQFLFEYFSETQRNKGNFPGRFSGRQFSNSRSEMNVSTLELGDSALYLCASRREQGTETQYFGPGTRLLVL.

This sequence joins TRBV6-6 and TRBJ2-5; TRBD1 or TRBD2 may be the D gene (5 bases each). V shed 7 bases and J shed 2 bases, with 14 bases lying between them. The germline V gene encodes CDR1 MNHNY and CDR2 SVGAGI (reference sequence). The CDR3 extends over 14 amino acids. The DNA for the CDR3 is TGTGCCAGCACAACAGAGGGGACGCAAGAGACCCAGTACTTC. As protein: CASTTEGTQETQYF.

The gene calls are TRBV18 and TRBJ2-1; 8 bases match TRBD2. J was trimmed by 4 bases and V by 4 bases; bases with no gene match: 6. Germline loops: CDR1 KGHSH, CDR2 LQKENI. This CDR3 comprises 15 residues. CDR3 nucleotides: TGTGCCAGCTCACTTCGGACTAGCCCGTACAATGAGCAGTTCTTC. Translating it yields CASSLRTSPYNEQFF.

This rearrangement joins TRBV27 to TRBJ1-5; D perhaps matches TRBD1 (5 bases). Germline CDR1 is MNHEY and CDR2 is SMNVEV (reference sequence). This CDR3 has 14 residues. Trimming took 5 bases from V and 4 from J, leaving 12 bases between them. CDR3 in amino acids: CASSPLTDNQPQHF. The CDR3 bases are TGTGCCAGCAGTCCACTGACAGATAATCAGCCCCAGCATTTT.

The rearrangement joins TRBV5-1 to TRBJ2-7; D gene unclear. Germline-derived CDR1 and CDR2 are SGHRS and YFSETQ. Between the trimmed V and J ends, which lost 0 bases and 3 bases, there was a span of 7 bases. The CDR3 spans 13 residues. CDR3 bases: TGCGCCAGCAGCTTGGACAGTCTCTACGAGCAGTACTTC. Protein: CASSLDSLYEQYF.

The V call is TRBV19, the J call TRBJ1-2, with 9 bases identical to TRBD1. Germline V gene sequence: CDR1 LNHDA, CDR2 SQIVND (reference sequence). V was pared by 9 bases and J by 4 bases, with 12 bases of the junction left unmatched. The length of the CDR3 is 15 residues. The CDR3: CASCSRGQGTYGYTF. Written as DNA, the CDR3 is TGTGCCAGCTGCTCCCGGGGACAGGGCACCTATGGCTACACCTTC.

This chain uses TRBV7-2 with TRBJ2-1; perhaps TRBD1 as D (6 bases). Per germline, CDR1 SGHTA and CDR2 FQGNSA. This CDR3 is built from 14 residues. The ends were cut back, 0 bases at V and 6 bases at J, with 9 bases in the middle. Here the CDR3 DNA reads TGTGCCAGCAGCTTAGCGCGAGGGGGCAATGAGCAGTTCTTC. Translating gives CASSLARGGNEQFF. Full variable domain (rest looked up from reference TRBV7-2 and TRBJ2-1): GAGVSQSPSNKVTEKGKDVELRCDPISGHTALYWYRQSLGQGLEFLIYFQGNSAPDKSGLPSDRFSAERTGGSVSTLTIQRTQQEDSAVYLCASSLARGGNEQFFGPGTRLTVL.

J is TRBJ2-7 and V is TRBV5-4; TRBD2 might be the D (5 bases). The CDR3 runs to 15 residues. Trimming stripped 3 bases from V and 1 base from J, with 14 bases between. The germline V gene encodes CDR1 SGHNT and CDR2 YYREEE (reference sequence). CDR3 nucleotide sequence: TGTGCCAGCAGCTCCCCCCCCGGGGAATCCTACGAGCAGTACTTC. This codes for CASSSPPGESYEQYF.

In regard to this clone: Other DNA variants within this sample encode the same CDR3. In DNA form, the CDR3 reads TGCAGCGGACGAAGGGGGGGAGGTCCCGGGGAGCTGTTTTTT. This translates into CSGRRGGGPGELFF. This chain joins TRBV29-1 and TRBJ2-2; TRBD2 is a possible D gene (7 bases). Trimming pared 7 bases from V and 6 bases from J, leaving 18 bases between. The CDR3 consists of 14 residues. The germline CDR1 and CDR2 sequences are SQVTM and ANQGSEA.